This T cell receptor (beta chain) emerged from a study of blood T cell repertoires in COVID-19 (dated by TCRdb to the early 2020s). About the full investigation: Samples covering the acute and convalescent phases of COVID-19 were provided by collaborators in the United States, Italy and Spain. A de-identified subject ID, COVID-19 status, age in years and sex were almost always included in the sample metadata. Deeply sampled blood TCRbeta repertoires from subjects exposed to, actively infected with, or recovered from COVID-19 were included in the dataset. A freely available public database, intended as a resource for researchers studying the immune response to SARS-CoV-2, is where the repertoires were released. The material from the prospective study consisted of cDNA or gDNA derived from T cells, B-cell-depleted T cells, or PBMCs. Samples were obtained from the ongoing ImmuneRACE study (first 160 participants) and from 950 to 1,500 subjects provided by 6 global collaborators. HLA class I and class II types, where available, came from metadata supplied by the sample provider rather than from assay-based typing.

The V end loses 0 bases and the J end loses 6 bases, and a stretch of 7 bases separates them. CDR1 and CDR2 (SGHTS, YDEGEE) derive from the germline V gene. The CDR3 runs 14 residues from the cysteine to the phenylalanine. The kept DNA is CDR3 alone, 42 bases in frame from the first base. The immunoSEQ Assay, a bias-controlled multiplex PCR, was used to amplify TCRbeta CDR3 regions from genomic DNA. As for how the authors treated the data: The number of nucleated cells in each sample was estimated from the amplification of reference gene primers within the assay. Sequence reads were collapsed and filtered to measure the absolute abundance of every unique TCRbeta CDR3 rearrangement. For each sample, productive Simpson clonality was calculated as the square root of Simpson's diversity index over productive rearrangements. The table was pulled from immuneACCESS by TCRdb, which kept in-frame rearrangements only. Such tables lose some clones; where checked, under half of the loss comes from unresolved V genes, and the rest has no known cause. V, J and clone size derive from that table, while D and trimming were established from the DNA sequence. Here the sample has about 320,000 clones; approximately 89% occur a single time. The ten largest account for more than 5% of the sample.

Broad study findings and their caveats: How much clinical and demographic metadata was included differed by source and by participant, and the metadata was provided uncurated.

Remarks on this clone: Its binding antigen is unknown. Within one base of it there is no much larger clone, and no base qualities were kept.

Participants in the prospective study were aged roughly 18 to 95 years, lived in 20 to 30 United States geographic areas, and enrolled through a virtual design. Cohort assignment in the prospective study relied on participant-reported clinical history from a screening survey and a study questionnaire. ImmuneRACE Cohort 3 recovered participants were defined by two consecutive negative NP/OP PCR tests, healthcare professional clearance, or symptom resolution. Mobile phlebotomists in the prospective study collected whole blood, serum and a nasopharyngeal or oropharyngeal swab from every participant. Additional blood draws and questionnaires over an approximately two-month period could optionally be provided by prospective study participants. Before DNA extraction, prospective study blood samples were shipped either frozen or at room temperature.

The V and J segments used are TRBV5-8 and TRBJ1-6, with no confident D gene call. This clonotype was obtained from a man aged 25 to 45 who had recovered from COVID-19. The sample was PBMCs or T cells enriched from blood (not recorded which). The sequenced DNA is TGTGCCAGCAGCTTGGGACAATCTAATTCACCCCTCCACTTT. This gives the protein CASSLGQSNSPLHF.